This TCR beta chain was sequenced for a study of glioma-infiltrating T cells after dendritic cell vaccination. Background on the study: Monocyte-derived dendritic cells, cultured 7 to 8 days with IL-4 and GM-CSF, were pulsed with autologous tumor lysate.

TCRB CDR3 was amplified from 2 ug genomic DNA or less. The PCR used 60 V beta and 13 J beta primers. Measured with immunoSEQ multiplex PCR; TCRdb has only the in-frame clones, and not every one. The sample consists of over 90,000 clones, around 81% of them appearing once. The V gene lost 0 bases and the J gene lost 1 base, with 10 bases spanning the gap. This CDR3 is 15 amino acids long. CDR1 and CDR2 from the germline V gene are LGHNA and YSLEER. Comment on this clone: Its specificity is not known.

Broader study findings: Patients with more pretreatment TILs had longer time to progression and survival.

The chain recombines TRBV4-3 with TRBJ2-7; D possibly corresponds to TRBD1 (6 bases). Sequenced material: blood, taken before dendritic cell vaccination. The TCR sequence derives from a human donor with glioblastoma. This CDR3 is CASSQEDRLSYEQYF. CDR3 sequence (DNA): TGCGCCAGCAGCCAAGAGGACAGACTTTCCTACGAGCAGTACTTC.